The 23 T cell receptor beta chains given below trace back to one sample, sequenced in a study of T cells after yellow fever vaccination. Using its own MiXCR run on the 5' RACE reads, TCRdb lists one record per CDR3 protein. The sample lists roughly 250,000 distinct CDR3 sequences; approximately 13% were seen once. This sample comprised CD4+ T cells sorted from PBMCs, obtained 45 days after the yellow fever booster vaccination. The source of these receptors is a man aged 25 to 45 who received the YFV17D yellow fever vaccine.

This clonotype was recorded a few times. This chain joins TRBV4-3 and TRBJ2-5, with TRBD2 identical over 7 bases. The germline gives CDR1 LGHNA, CDR2 YSLEER. With V trimmed by 0 bases and J by 4 bases, 8 bases remained unmatched. This CDR3 has 16 residues. The CDR3 nucleotides are TGCGCCAGCAGCCAAGATTGGTTGCAGCGGGGAGAGACCCAGTACTTC. This encodes CASSQDWLQRGETQYF.

The sample holds a few counts of this clonotype. In nucleotides, the CDR3 is TGTGCCAGCAGGCCGGGACTAGCGGGCCCGAGCTCCTACAATGAGCAGTTCTTC. This codes for CASRPGLAGPSSYNEQFF. This chain links TRBV12-3 or TRBV12-4 with TRBJ2-1; 12 bases agree with TRBD2. Unmatched junction bases numbered 9, after V lost 6 bases and J lost 0 bases. The CDR3 is made up of 18 amino acids.

This chain uses TRBV2 with TRBJ2-1; D may be TRBD1 (5 bases). The CDR3 length is 12 residues. Germline V gene lookup returns CDR1 SNHLY and CDR2 FYNNEI. V was clipped by 4 bases and J by 10 bases, with 11 bases between them. The CDR3 spells CASSGQRTEQFF. CDR3 DNA sequence: TGTGCCAGCAGTGGACAGCGAACCGAGCAGTTCTTC. Full variable domain (remainder filled in from reference TRBV2 and TRBJ2-1): EPEVTQTPSHQVTQMGQEVILRCVPISNHLYFYWYRQILGQKVEFLVSFYNNEISEKSEIFDDQFSVERPDGSNFTLKIRSTKLEDSAMYFCASSGQRTEQFFGPGTRLTVL.

This clonotype occurred a few times. The V and J genes are TRBV7-3 and TRBJ2-7, with 11 bases that match TRBD1. CDR1 is SGHTA and CDR2 is FQGTGA in the germline V gene. Trimming removed 0 bases from V and 4 bases from J; junction bases left unmatched: 2. CDR3 length: 15 residues. The CDR3 DNA sequence: TGTGCCAGCAGCTTAACAGGGACAGGGGGTTACGAGCAGTACTTC. Translation gives CASSLTGTGGYEQYF.

This chain links TRBV7-2 with TRBJ2-5; TRBD2 matches 8 bases. Germline V gene lookup returns CDR1 SGHTA and CDR2 FQGNSA. This CDR3 is built from 16 residues. Losses at the gene ends were 5 bases for V and 1 base for J; bases not matched to a gene: 9. Here the CDR3 DNA reads TGTGCCAGCAGCCGCTTAGCGGGGCGGCCCCAAGAGACCCAGTACTTC. Translation gives CASSRLAGRPQETQYF.

The genes are TRBV5-1 and TRBJ2-2; 7 bases fit TRBD1. Germline V gene data show CDR1 as SGHRS and CDR2 as YFSETQ. The CDR3 is 15 residues long. The junction had 1 base not matched to a gene; V was cut back by 0 bases and J by 2 bases. The CDR3 DNA follows: TGCGCCAGCAGCTTGGGGGACAGTAACACCGGGGAGCTGTTTTTT. Protein: CASSLGDSNTGELFF. The full variable domain, its missing parts supplied by reference TRBV5-1 and TRBJ2-2, is KAGVTQTPRYLIKTRGQQVTLSCSPISGHRSVSWYQQTPGQGLQFLFEYFSETQRNKGNFPGRFSGRQFSNSRSEMNVSTLELGDSALYLCASSLGDSNTGELFFGEGSRLTVL.

This chain joins TRBV20-1 and TRBJ2-3; the D gene is possibly TRBD2 (6 bases). The CDR3 has 16 residues. The V and J ends lost 0 bases and 2 bases respectively, with 15 bases between them. Germline assignment: CDR1 DFQATT and CDR2 SNEGSKA (reference sequence). The CDR3: CSARDVRGTHTDTQYF. The CDR3 DNA is TGCAGTGCTAGAGATGTCCGCGGGACCCACACAGATACGCAGTATTTT.

In this sample, this clonotype turned up a few times. The V call is TRBV7-8, the J call TRBJ2-7, with D perhaps TRBD2 (5 bases). V lost 1 base and J 0 bases, leaving 13 bases between the germline ends. Germline-derived CDR1 and CDR2 are SGHVS and FQNEAQ. The CDR3 has 16 amino acids. The chain's CDR3 is CASSLVHGGASYEQYF. In DNA form, the CDR3 reads TGTGCCAGCAGCTTAGTGCACGGAGGCGCCTCCTACGAGCAGTACTTC.

The V and J genes are TRBV5-1 and TRBJ2-7; unclear D gene. CDR3 size: 15 residues. CDR1 and CDR2 from the germline V gene are SGHRS and YFSETQ. Trimming left V 0 bases short and J 0 bases short, with 10 bases between. Here the CDR3 DNA reads TGCGCCAGCAGCTTGGCCTCGACATACTCCTACGAGCAGTACTTC. It codes for CASSLASTYSYEQYF.

This clonotype was observed a few times. This chain joins TRBV11-2 and TRBJ2-7; 10 bases fit TRBD2. The CDR3 runs 15 residues. Germline-derived CDR1 and CDR2 are SGHAT and FQNNGV. J lost 5 bases, V lost 1 base, and 5 bases had no gene match. The CDR3 spells CASSLVSSGSHEQYF. For the CDR3, the DNA is TGTGCCAGCAGCTTAGTTTCTAGCGGGAGCCACGAGCAGTACTTC.

This clonotype was found many times. This chain uses TRBV5-4 with TRBJ2-3, with 9 positions matching TRBD2. The CDR3 runs to 16 residues. Unmatched junction bases numbered 7, after V lost 5 bases and J lost 0 bases. CDR1 is SGHNT and CDR2 is YYREEE in the germline V gene (reference sequence). The CDR3 DNA reads TGTGCCAGCAGACCCACTAGCGGGCCGAGCACAGATACGCAGTATTTT. Translating it yields CASRPTSGPSTDTQYF.

This clonotype was observed a few times. The chain joins TRBV14 to TRBJ1-1; D gene unclear. The CDR3 has 13 amino acids. Per germline, CDR1 SGHDN and CDR2 FVKESK. V was trimmed by 7 bases and J by 6 bases, leaving 15 bases between them. CDR3 amino acids: CASNSRYAPEAFF. CDR3 sequence (DNA): TGTGCCAGCAACAGCAGGTATGCCCCTGAAGCTTTCTTT. The variable domain in full, completed from reference TRBV14 and TRBJ1-1, reads EAGVTQFPSHSVIEKGQTVTLRCDPISGHDNLYWYRRVMGKEIKFLLHFVKESKQDESGMPNNRFLAERTGGTYSTLKVQPAELEDSGVYFCASNSRYAPEAFFGQGTRLTVV.

This clonotype was counted a few times. J is TRBJ2-1 and V is TRBV7-2; 11 positions match TRBD2. There are 14 residues in the CDR3. The germline gives CDR1 SGHTA, CDR2 FQGNSA. Trimming cost V 4 bases and J 7 bases; bases outside gene matches: 3. CDR3 DNA: TGTGCCAGCAGCTCGGGACTAGCGGATAATGAGCAGTTCTTC. Translating it yields CASSSGLADNEQFF.

This clonotype was counted ten times or more. The V and J genes are TRBV6-5 and TRBJ2-3; TRBD1 aligns across 7 bases. V was pared by 9 bases and J by 3 bases, with 15 bases of the junction left unmatched. This CDR3 is built from 16 residues. CDR1 and CDR2 (germline): MNHEY, SVGAGI. CDR3 region: CASSVEGAGTTDTQYF. Here the CDR3 DNA reads TGTGCCAGTTCTGTCGAGGGGGCCGGGACGACAGATACGCAGTATTTT.

The rearrangement joins TRBV20-1 to TRBJ2-1, with 9 positions matching TRBD2. Germline-derived CDR1 and CDR2 are DFQATT and SNEGSKA (reference sequence). V shed 4 bases, J shed 0 bases, and the junction held 4 bases outside the gene matches. CDR3 length: 15 residues. The CDR3 nucleotides read TGCAGTGCTACGGCGGGAGGGCTCTCCTACAATGAGCAGTTCTTC. Its protein product is CSATAGGLSYNEQFF.

This clonotype has just a few counts. This CDR3 is CSVEGWASSETQYF. CDR3 DNA sequence: TGCAGCGTTGAGGGGTGGGCCTCGTCGGAGACCCAGTACTTC. The chain combines TRBV29-1 with TRBJ2-5; the D is unclear. Germline CDR1 and CDR2: SQVTM and ANQGSEA. With 3 bases removed from V and 5 bases from J, the gap between germline ends came to 16 bases. The CDR3 totals 14 residues.

The chain employs TRBV12-5 and TRBJ2-3; D is uncertain. This CDR3 contains 13 residues. CDR1 and CDR2 (germline): LGHNT, FRNRAP. V shed 2 bases and J shed 2 bases, with 5 bases lying between them. DNA for the CDR3: TGTGCTAGTGGTTTGCCGAACACAGATACGCAGTATTTT. Its translation: CASGLPNTDTQYF.

This clonotype has only a few counts. The chain carries TRBV20-1 and TRBJ2-3; 7 bases fit TRBD2. J gave up 2 bases and V 6 bases, and 8 bases lay outside the gene matches. CDR3 length: 14 amino acids. Looked up from germline, CDR1 is DFQATT and CDR2 is SNEGSKA (reference sequence). The CDR3 reads CSATAGENTDTQYF. DNA of the CDR3: TGCAGTGCAACCGCGGGGGAGAACACAGATACGCAGTATTTT.

The gene calls are TRBV18 and TRBJ2-3; 8 positions match TRBD2. Germline loops: CDR1 KGHSH, CDR2 LQKENI. This CDR3 has 15 amino acids. Unmatched junction bases numbered 10, after V lost 8 bases and J lost 3 bases. Written as DNA, the CDR3 is TGTGCCAGCGCCGGGTGGAGCGGGAGAACAGATACGCAGTATTTT. This encodes CASAGWSGRTDTQYF.

This clonotype appeared a few times. The chain combines TRBV7-9 with TRBJ2-5; 12 positions match TRBD2. Looked up from germline, CDR1 is SEHNR and CDR2 is FQNEAQ (reference sequence). This CDR3 has 15 amino acids. V lost 5 bases and J lost 2; bases outside the gene matches: 3. DNA for the CDR3: TGTGCCAGCAGCGCCGGACTAGCGGGGCAAGAGACCCAGTACTTC. Translated, it gives CASSAGLAGQETQYF.

This clonotype was recorded a few times. The rearrangement links TRBV5-8 to TRBJ1-2; no definite D call. This CDR3 contains 14 residues. Trimming pared 2 bases from V and 0 bases from J, leaving 8 bases between. Germline-derived CDR1 and CDR2 are SGHTS and YDEGEE. The chain's CDR3 is CASSFQRTNYGYTF. The CDR3 region has the DNA TGTGCCAGCAGCTTTCAGCGAACTAACTATGGCTACACCTTC.

The V call is TRBV7-8, the J call TRBJ1-1; D remains unclear. Germline CDR1 is SGHVS and CDR2 is FQNEAQ. Trimming shortened V by 4 bases and J by 5 bases, and 11 bases separated the two germline ends. CDR3 length: 13 residues. CDR3 region: CASSSSRETEAFF. In DNA form, the CDR3 reads TGTGCCAGCAGCTCGTCCCGGGAGACTGAAGCTTTCTTT.

This clonotype was counted between two and nine times. The chain links TRBV20-1 to TRBJ2-1; TRBD2 agrees at 8 bases. Germline loops: CDR1 DFQATT, CDR2 SNEGSKA (reference sequence). The CDR3 runs to 13 residues. After removal of 3 bases from V and 13 bases from J, the junction contained 11 bases not matched to a gene. CDR3 sequence reads: CSASLPGGPTQFF. DNA of the CDR3: TGCAGTGCTAGTTTACCGGGAGGGCCTACTCAGTTCTTC.